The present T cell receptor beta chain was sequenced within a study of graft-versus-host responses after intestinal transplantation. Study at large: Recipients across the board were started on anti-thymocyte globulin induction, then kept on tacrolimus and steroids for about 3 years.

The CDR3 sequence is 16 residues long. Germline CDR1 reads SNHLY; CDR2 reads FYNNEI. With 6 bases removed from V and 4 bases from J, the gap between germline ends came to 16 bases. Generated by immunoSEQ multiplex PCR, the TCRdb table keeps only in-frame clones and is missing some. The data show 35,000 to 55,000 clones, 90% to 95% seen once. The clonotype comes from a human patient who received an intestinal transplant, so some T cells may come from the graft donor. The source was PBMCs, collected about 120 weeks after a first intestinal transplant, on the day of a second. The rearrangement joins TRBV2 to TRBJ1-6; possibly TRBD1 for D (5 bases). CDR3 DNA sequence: TGTGCCAGCAGCCATCCCGGGACGGGGTATAATTCACCCCTCCACTTT. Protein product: CASSHPGTGYNSPLHF.